The clone carrying this T cell receptor (beta chain) was seen only a few times. The antigen is not known. The sample comes from a study of T cell responses to AZD1222 COVID-19 vaccine. The CDR3 has 12 residues. V dropped 4 bases and J dropped 6 bases, with 9 bases sitting between them. The germline gives CDR1 SEHNR, CDR2 FQNEAQ (reference sequence). Libraries were prepared by immunoSEQ multiplex PCR; TCRdb keeps only in-frame clonotypes and omits some of them. The data hold 95,000 to 110,000 clones, with around 90% observed a single time. Study results and caveats: Reports say nearly half of spike-specific TCRs go after unmutated variant regions. The breadth and depth of Spike-specific TCRs increased once two AZD1222 doses had been given. The number of AZD1222 recipients seropositive at baseline was only six. The CD4 TCRs associated with vaccination extended across spike and predominated at 160-218 and 743-854.

This TCR came from an adult who received the AZD1222 COVID-19 vaccine. V and J are TRBV7-9 and TRBJ1-1, with a tentative D call TRBD1 (6 bases). The starting material was peripheral blood, obtained 28 days after the second AZD1222 dose. The CDR3 reads CASSSKGAEAFF. CDR3 sequence (DNA): TGTGCCAGCAGCTCGAAGGGGGCTGAAGCTTTCTTT. Looking up the rest from reference TRBV7-9 and TRBJ1-1 gives the full variable domain: DTGVSQNPRHKITKRGQNVTFRCDPISEHNRLYWYRQTLGQGPEFLTYFQNEAQLEKSRLLSDRFSAERPKGSFSTLEIQRTEQGDSAMYLCASSSKGAEAFFGQGTRLTVV.